This TCR beta chain was obtained from a study of blood T cell repertoires in COVID-19. CDR1 is SNHLY, CDR2 FYNNEI, per germline. V was cut by 4 bases and J by 14 bases, with 15 bases left in between. This CDR3 is built from 12 residues. The data were produced by immunoSEQ multiplex PCR, yet TCRdb's version contains in-frame clones alone and is incomplete. The sample has about 210,000 clones, approximately 86% seen once. Sequenced sample: peripheral blood. The rearrangement links TRBV2 to TRBJ2-1; perhaps TRBD2 as D (5 bases). The TCR was taken from a man between 60 and 70 years old with acute or convalescent COVID-19. Here the CDR3 DNA reads TGTGCCAGCAGTGCGGGGATGGGTAGGGAGTTCTTC. Amino acids: CASSAGMGREFF.